This TCR beta chain was captured by sequencing in a study of T cell responses to AZD1222 COVID-19 vaccine. Assay: immunoSEQ multiplex PCR; the TCRdb copy retains only in-frame clones and omits some. This sample has 110,000 or so clones, with around 90% found just once. This CDR3 has 15 amino acids. Germline loops: CDR1 LGHDT, CDR2 YNNKEL (reference sequence). V lost 3 bases and J 5 bases, leaving 16 bases between the germline ends. The receptor was derived from an adult in good health. This sample comprised peripheral blood, obtained on day 0 of AZD1222 vaccination. The chain combines TRBV3-1 (or the pseudogene TRBV3-2) with TRBJ2-5; D tentatively fits TRBD1 or TRBD2 (5 bases each). The CDR3: CASSQEPGARETQYF. CDR3 in DNA: TGTGCCAGCAGCCAGGAGCCCGGGGCTAGGGAGACCCAGTACTTC.